This T cell receptor (beta chain) was observed in a study of T cell repertoires and HLA-DP antigens. Study-level background: Alloreactive CD4+ T cells targeted HLA-DP on transduced HeLa. One alloantigen had roughly ten groove amino acid differences from self, the other one. A couple of male donors and one female donor spanned ages 18-to-29 through 60-to-69.

V was clipped by 5 bases and J by 0 bases, with 7 bases between them. Germline lookup yields CDR1 LGHNT and CDR2 FRNRAP. This CDR3 is built from 13 residues. Points on this clone: What it binds is not known.

Sequencing was performed with immunoSEQ multiplex PCR; in TCRdb, only in-frame clones are kept and a portion is missing. The table records approximately 100,000 clones, about 89% of them present only once. Study-wide results and limits: Previously undetected clones averaged approximately 35% and 51% against the two alleles respectively.

Sequenced material: CD4+ T cells from PBMCs. The V gene is TRBV12-5, the J gene TRBJ2-5, with D perhaps matching TRBD1 (6 bases). The source is a man aged 50-59 years in good health and CMV-seronegative. The CDR3 is CASGTGNQETQYF. The DNA of the CDR3 is TGTGCTAGTGGTACAGGGAACCAAGAGACCCAGTACTTC.